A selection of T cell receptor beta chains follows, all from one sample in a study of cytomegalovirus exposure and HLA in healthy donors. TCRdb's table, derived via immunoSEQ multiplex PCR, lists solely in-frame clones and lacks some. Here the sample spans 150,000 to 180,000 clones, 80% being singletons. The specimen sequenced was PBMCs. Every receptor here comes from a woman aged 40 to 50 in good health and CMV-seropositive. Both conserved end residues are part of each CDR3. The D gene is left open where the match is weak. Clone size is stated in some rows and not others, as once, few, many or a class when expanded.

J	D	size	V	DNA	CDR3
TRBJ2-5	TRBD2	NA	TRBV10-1	TGCGCCAGCAGTGATAGGGCTAGCGGGAGCGGAGAGACCCAGTACTTC	CASSDRASGSGETQYF
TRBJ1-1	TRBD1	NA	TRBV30	TGTGCCTGGAGCGCACAGGGGTACACTGAAGCTTTCTTT	CAWSAQGYTEAFF
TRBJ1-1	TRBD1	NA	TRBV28	TGTGCCAGCAGTTTTGGGGACAGGAACACTGAAGCTTTCTTT	CASSFGDRNTEAFF
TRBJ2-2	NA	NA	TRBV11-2	TGTGCCAGCAGCCCAACGAACACCGGGGAGCTGTTTTTT	CASSPTNTGELFF
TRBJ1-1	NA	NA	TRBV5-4	TGTGCCAGCAGCAGCCCCCGGAGGACTGAAGCTTTCTTT	CASSSPRRTEAFF
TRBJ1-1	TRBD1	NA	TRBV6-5	TGTGCCGGCAGTTACTCCAGGGGGATCACTGAAGCTTTCTTT	CAGSYSRGITEAFF
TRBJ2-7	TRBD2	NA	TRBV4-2	TGTGCCAGCAGCCAACGGGACTACTCCTACGAGCAGTACTTC	CASSQRDYSYEQYF
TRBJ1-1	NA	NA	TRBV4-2	TGTGCCAGCAGCCAAACGGGTACTGAAGCTTTCTTT	CASSQTGTEAFF
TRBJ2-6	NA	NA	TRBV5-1	TGCGCCAGCAGCTTGGGGGCCAGCTCGAGCTCTGGGGCCAACGTCCTGACTTTC	CASSLGASSSSGANVLTF
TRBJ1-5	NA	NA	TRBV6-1	TGTGCCAGCAGTGAGGCCCTCTATCAGCCCCAGCATTTT	CASSEALYQPQHF
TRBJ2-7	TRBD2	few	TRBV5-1	TGCGCCAGCAGCTTTACTAGCGGCTACGAGCAGTACTTC	CASSFTSGYEQYF
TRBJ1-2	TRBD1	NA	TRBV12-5	TGTGCTAGTGGTTTGGCCGACAGGGAAAATTATGGCTACACCTTC	CASGLADRENYGYTF
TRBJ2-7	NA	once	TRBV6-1	TGTGCCAGCGTAGCGGTCTACGAGCAGTACTTC	CASVAVYEQYF
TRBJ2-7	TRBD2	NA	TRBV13	TGTGCCAGCAGCTCTCCCTCTAGCGGGGGCTGGAACGAGCAGTACTTC	CASSSPSSGGWNEQYF
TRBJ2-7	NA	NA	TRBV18	TGTGCCAGCTCACTGGTCCTGCCGAAGGCGGGAACCTCCTACGAGCAGTACTTC	CASSLVLPKAGTSYEQYF
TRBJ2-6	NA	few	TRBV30	TGTGCCTGGAACCCCCCTAGCCTCAGCTCTGGGGCCAACGTCCTGACTTTC	CAWNPPSLSSGANVLTF
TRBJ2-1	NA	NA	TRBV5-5	TGTGCCAGCAGCCTGTGGGCAGGGCAAAATGAGCAGTTCTTC	CASSLWAGQNEQFF
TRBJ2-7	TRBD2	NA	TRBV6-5	TGTGCCAGCAGAACCGGACTAGCGGGGACCTACGAGCAGTACTTC	CASRTGLAGTYEQYF
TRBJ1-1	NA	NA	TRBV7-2	TGTGCCAGCAGCCCAGGGCGAACCGGAGCTTTCTTT	CASSPGRTGAFF
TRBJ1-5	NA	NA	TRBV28	TGTGCCAGCAGCCAAGGACAGTATAGCAATCAGCCCCAGCATTTT	CASSQGQYSNQPQHF
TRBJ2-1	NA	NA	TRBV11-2	TGTGCCAGCAGCTTTATCACGGGCAATGAGCAGTTCTTC	CASSFITGNEQFF
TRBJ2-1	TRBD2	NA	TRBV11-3	TGTGCCAGCAGCCCCGGGAGGGGTGGGGAGCAGTTCTTC	CASSPGRGGEQFF
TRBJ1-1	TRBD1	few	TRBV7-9	TGTGCCAGCAGCCCCTCGGGGGGACAGGCGAACACTGAAGCTTTCTTT	CASSPSGGQANTEAFF
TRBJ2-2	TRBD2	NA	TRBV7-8	TGTGCCAGCGGAATACTAGCGGGAGAGAACACCGGGGAGCTGTTTTTT	CASGILAGENTGELFF
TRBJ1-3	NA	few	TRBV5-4	TGTGCCAGCAGCCGCGGACCGAGGGTAGCTGGAAACACCATATATTTT	CASSRGPRVAGNTIYF
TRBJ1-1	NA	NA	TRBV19	TGTGCCAGTACTCGTCGAGAGGTAATAGGCACTGAAGCTTTCTTT	CASTRREVIGTEAFF
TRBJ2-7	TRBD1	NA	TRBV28	TGTGCCAGCAACACCGGGACAGACGAAACCTACGAGCAGTACTTC	CASNTGTDETYEQYF
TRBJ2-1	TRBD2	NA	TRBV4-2	TGTGCCAGCAGCCTAACAAGGAGCCCGGGAGGGCCGGGTGAGCAGTTCTTC	CASSLTRSPGGPGEQFF
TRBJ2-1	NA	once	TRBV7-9	TGTGCCAGCAGTCGGCTAGGTCGACAGTCCGACAATGAGCAGTTCTTC	CASSRLGRQSDNEQFF
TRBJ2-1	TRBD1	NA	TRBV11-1	TGTGCCAGCAGCTTAGATCGCAGGGGGCTTTACAATGAGCAGTTCTTC	CASSLDRRGLYNEQFF
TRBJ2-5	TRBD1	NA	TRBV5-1	TGCGCCAGCAGCCTAGGACAGGGGCTAGAGACCCAGTACTTC	CASSLGQGLETQYF
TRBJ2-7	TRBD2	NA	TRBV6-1	TGTGCCAGCTCCGAACGGGGGGAAACCTACGAGCAGTACTTC	CASSERGETYEQYF
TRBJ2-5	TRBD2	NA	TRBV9	TGTGCCAGCAGCGTAGGCCTAGCGGGAGGGCAGCAAGAGACCCAGTACTTC	CASSVGLAGGQQETQYF
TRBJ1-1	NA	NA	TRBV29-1	TGCAGCGTTGCGGACACTGAAGCTTTCTTT	CSVADTEAFF
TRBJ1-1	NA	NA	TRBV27	TGTGCCAGCAGTGGGGTTTTGGGACTTGAAGCTTTCTTT	CASSGVLGLEAFF
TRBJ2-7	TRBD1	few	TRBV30	TGTGCCTGGAGTGTAAGGAAGGGGACAGCAGTTTACGAGCAGTACTTC	CAWSVRKGTAVYEQYF
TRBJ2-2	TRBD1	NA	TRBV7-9	TGTGCCAGCAGCTTAGCCAGGGGGTCCGGGGAGCTGTTTTTT	CASSLARGSGELFF
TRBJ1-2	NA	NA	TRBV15	TGTGCCACCGCGGAGGGAGGGGAGAGCGGCTACACCTTC	CATAEGGESGYTF
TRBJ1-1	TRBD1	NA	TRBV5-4	TGTGCCAGCAGCTTGGCCGGACAGGGCCGACACACTGAAGCTTTCTTT	CASSLAGQGRHTEAFF
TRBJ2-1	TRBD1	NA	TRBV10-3	TGTGCCATCAGTGAAGGGGGCAGCTACAATGAGCAGTTCTTC	CAISEGGSYNEQFF
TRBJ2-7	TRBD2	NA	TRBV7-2	TGTGCCAGCAGCTGGCGGACTGGGGGGGAATACGAGCAGTACTTC	CASSWRTGGEYEQYF
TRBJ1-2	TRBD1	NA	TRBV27	TGTGCCAGCAGTTTGCAGGGGGCGAGGGGCTACACCTTC	CASSLQGARGYTF
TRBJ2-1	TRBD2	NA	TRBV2	TGTGCCAGCAGCTTGGCGGGAGCCGTCCCCAGAGCGTTCTTC	CASSLAGAVPRAFF
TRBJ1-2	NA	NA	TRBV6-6	TGTGCCAGCAATGATGCCTTGGCCTCTAGGTATGGCTACACCTTC	CASNDALASRYGYTF
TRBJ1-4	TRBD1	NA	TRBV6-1	TGTGCCAGCAGTGCTGGACAGGGTGGAACTAATGAAAAACTGTTTTTT	CASSAGQGGTNEKLFF
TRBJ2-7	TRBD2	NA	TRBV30	TGTGCCTGGAGGCATAGCGGGAGGAACTCCTACGAGCAGTACTTC	CAWRHSGRNSYEQYF
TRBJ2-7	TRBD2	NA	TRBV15	TGTGCCACCAGTTTAGCGGGAGGGTTCTCCTACGAGCAGTACTTC	CATSLAGGFSYEQYF
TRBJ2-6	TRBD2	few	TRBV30	TGTGCCTGGAGTGTACGGCTAGCGGGAGGGGCAGGGGCCAACGTCCTGACTTTC	CAWSVRLAGGAGANVLTF
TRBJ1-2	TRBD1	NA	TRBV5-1	TGCGCCAGCAGCTTGGCGGTAGGGACAGCGGTAAGCTACACCTTC	CASSLAVGTAVSYTF
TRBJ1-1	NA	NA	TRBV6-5	TGTGCCAGCAGTTACCGGGGTGGGAACACTGAAGCTTTCTTT	CASSYRGGNTEAFF
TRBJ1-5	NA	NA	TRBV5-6	TGTGCCAGCAGCGCTTGGGACATTAGCAATCAGCCCCAGCATTTT	CASSAWDISNQPQHF
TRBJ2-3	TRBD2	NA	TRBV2	TGTGCCAGCAGTGAACTAGCGGGGGGGGGCACAGATACGCAGTATTTT	CASSELAGGGTDTQYF
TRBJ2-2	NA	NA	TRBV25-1	TGTGCCAGCAGTGGTCGAGGGCGGGGCCGGACCGGGGAGCTGTTTTTT	CASSGRGRGRTGELFF
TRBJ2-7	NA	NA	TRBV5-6	TGTGCCAGCACTCGCTTCGGGACTGAGGGGTCCTGGGACGAGCAGTACTTC	CASTRFGTEGSWDEQYF